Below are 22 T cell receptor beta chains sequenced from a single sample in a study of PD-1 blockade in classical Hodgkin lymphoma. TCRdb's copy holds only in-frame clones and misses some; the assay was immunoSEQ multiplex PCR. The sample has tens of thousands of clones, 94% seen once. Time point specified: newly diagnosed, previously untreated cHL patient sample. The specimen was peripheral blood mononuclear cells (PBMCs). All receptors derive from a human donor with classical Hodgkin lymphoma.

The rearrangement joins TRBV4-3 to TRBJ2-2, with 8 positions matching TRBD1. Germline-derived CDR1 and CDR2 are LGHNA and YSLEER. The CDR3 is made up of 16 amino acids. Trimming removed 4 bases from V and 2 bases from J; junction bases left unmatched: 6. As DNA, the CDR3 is TGCGCCAGCAGCCCTTCGACAGGGGCCAACACCGGGGAGCTGTTTTTT. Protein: CASSPSTGANTGELFF.

The CDR3, as DNA: TGTGCCACCAGCAGAGGGGGAGGCGGCGAAGCTTTCTTT. It translates to CATSRGGGGEAFF. The chain carries TRBV15 and TRBJ1-1; D remains unclear. Deletions cut 1 base from V and 8 bases from J, with 11 bases between. Germline V gives CDR1 LNHNV, CDR2 YYDKDF (reference sequence). The CDR3 length is 13 residues.

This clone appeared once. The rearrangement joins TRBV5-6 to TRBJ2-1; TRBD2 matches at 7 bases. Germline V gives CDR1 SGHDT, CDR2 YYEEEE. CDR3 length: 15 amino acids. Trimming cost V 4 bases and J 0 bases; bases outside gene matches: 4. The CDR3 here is CASSGGTTSYNEQFF. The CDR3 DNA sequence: TGTGCCAGCAGCGGTGGGACTACCTCCTACAATGAGCAGTTCTTC.

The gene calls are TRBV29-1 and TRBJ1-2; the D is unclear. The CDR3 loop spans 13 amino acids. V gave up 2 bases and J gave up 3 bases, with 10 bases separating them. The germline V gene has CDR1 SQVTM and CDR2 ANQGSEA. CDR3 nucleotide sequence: TGCAGCGTTGAAAATATCGGAGACTATGGCTACACCTTC. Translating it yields CSVENIGDYGYTF.

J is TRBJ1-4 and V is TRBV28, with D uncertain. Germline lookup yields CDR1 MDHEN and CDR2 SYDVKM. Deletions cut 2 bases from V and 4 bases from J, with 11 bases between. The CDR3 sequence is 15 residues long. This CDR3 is CASSLRSWGNEKLFF. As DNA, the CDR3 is TGTGCCAGCAGTTTACGGAGTTGGGGTAATGAAAAACTGTTTTTT.

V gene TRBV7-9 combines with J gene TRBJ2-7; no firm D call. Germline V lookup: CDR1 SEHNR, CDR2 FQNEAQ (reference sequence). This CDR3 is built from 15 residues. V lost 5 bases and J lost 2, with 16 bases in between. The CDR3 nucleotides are TGTGCCAGCAGCCCCCCGTCCGTGGGGACCTACGAGCAGTACTTC. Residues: CASSPPSVGTYEQYF.

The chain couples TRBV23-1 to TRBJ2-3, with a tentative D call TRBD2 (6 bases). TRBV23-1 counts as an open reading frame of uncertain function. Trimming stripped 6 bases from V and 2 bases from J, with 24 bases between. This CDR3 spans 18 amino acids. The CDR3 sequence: CASSPGQGSTGVTDTQYF. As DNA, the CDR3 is TGCGCCAGCAGCCCAGGGCAGGGATCGACGGGGGTCACAGATACGCAGTATTTT.

The CDR3 nucleotides are TGCGCCAGCAGCCTCCTGGCCCAGGCCGGCAATGAGCAGTTCTTC. It specifies CASSLLAQAGNEQFF. The rearrangement joins TRBV4-3 to TRBJ2-1, with D hard to call. Germline CDR1 LGHNA, CDR2 YSLEER. Trimming took 4 bases from V and 6 from J, leaving 16 bases between them. This CDR3 has 15 residues.

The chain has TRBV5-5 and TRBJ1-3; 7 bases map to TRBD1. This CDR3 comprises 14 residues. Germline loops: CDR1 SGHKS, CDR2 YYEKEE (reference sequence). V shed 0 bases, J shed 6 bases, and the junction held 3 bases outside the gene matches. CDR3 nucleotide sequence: TGTGCCAGCAGCTTGGGAACAGGGGTAAACACCATATATTTT. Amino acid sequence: CASSLGTGVNTIYF.

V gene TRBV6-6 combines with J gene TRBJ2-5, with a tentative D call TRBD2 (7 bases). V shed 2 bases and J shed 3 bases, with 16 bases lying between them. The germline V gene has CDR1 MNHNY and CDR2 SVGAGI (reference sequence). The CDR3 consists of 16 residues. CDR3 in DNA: TGTGCCAGCAGTTACGGGAGGGGGGACACCAAAGAGACCCAGTACTTC. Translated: CASSYGRGDTKETQYF.

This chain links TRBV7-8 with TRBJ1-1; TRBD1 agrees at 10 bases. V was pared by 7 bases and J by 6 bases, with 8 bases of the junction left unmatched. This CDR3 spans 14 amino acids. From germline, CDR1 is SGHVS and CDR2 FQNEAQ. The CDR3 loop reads CASTHGTGDPEAFF. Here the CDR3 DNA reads TGTGCCAGCACGCATGGGACAGGGGACCCTGAAGCTTTCTTT.

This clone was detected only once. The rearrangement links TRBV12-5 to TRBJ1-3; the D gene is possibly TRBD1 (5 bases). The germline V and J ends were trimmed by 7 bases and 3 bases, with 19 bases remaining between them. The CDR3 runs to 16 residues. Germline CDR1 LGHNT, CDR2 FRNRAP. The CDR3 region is CASVRGGALLGNTIYF. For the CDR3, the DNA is TGTGCTAGTGTTCGGGGGGGTGCATTACTTGGAAACACCATATATTTT.

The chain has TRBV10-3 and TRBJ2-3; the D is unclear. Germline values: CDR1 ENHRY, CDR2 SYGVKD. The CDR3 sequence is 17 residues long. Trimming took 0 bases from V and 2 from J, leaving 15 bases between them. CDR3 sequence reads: CAISESPMEAHTDTQYF. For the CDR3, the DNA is TGTGCCATCAGTGAGTCTCCCATGGAAGCCCACACAGATACGCAGTATTTT.

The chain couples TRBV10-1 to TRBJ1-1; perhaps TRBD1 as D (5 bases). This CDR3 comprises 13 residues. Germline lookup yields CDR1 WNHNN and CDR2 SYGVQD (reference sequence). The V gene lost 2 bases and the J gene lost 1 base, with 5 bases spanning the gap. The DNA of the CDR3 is TGCGCCAGCAGTGAGAGGGGGAACACTGAAGCTTTCTTT. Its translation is CASSERGNTEAFF.

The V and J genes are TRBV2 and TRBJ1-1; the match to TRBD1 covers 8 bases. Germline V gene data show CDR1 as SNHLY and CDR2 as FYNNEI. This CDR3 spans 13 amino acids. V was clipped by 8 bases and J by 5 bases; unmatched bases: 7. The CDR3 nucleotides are TGTGCCAGCGAAAGACAGGGGAAGACTGAAGCTTTCTTT. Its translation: CASERQGKTEAFF.

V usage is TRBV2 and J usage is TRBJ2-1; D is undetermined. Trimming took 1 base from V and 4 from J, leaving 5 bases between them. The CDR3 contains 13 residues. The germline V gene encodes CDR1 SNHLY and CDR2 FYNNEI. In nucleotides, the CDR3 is TGTGCCAGCAGTGAAGACCCTTACAATGAGCAGTTCTTC. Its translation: CASSEDPYNEQFF.

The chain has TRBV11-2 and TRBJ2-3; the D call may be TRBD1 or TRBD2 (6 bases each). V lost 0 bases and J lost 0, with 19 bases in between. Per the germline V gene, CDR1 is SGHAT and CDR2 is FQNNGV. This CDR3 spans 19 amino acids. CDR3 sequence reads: CASSLDRARRGVSTDTQYF. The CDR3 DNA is TGTGCCAGCAGCTTAGATAGGGCTAGAAGGGGGGTTAGCACAGATACGCAGTATTTT.

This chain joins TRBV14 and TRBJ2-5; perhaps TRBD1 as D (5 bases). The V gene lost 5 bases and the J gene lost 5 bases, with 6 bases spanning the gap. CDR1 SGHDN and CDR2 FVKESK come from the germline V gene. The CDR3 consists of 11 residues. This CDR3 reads CASSTGETQYF. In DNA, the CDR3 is TGTGCCAGCAGCACAGGCGAGACCCAGTACTTC.

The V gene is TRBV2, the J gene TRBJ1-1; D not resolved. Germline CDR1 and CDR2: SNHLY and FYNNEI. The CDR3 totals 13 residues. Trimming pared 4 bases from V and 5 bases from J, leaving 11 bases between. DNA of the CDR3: TGTGCCAGCAGTGGGACGGGGAGAACTGAAGCTTTCTTT. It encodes CASSGTGRTEAFF.

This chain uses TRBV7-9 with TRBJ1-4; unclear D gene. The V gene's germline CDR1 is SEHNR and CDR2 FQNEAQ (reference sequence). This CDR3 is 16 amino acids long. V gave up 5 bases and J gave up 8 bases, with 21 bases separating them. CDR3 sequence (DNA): TGTGCCAGCAGCGAGTCGGGAGGATCGGCGGTCGAAAAACTGTTTTTT. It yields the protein CASSESGGSAVEKLFF.

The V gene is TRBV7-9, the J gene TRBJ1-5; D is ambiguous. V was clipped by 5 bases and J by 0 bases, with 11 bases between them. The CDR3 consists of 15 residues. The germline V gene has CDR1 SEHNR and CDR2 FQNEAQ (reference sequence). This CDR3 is CASSGEENSNQPQHF. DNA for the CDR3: TGTGCCAGCAGCGGCGAGGAGAATAGCAATCAGCCCCAGCATTTT. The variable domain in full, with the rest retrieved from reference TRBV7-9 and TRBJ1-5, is DTGVSQNPRHKITKRGQNVTFRCDPISEHNRLYWYRQTLGQGPEFLTYFQNEAQLEKSRLLSDRFSAERPKGSFSTLEIQRTEQGDSAMYLCASSGEENSNQPQHFGDGTRLSIL.

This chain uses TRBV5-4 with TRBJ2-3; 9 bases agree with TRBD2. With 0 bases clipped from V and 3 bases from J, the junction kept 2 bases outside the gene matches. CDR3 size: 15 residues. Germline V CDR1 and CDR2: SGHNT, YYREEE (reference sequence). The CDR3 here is CASSLAAGGTDTQYF. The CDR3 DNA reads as TGTGCCAGCAGCTTGGCAGCGGGAGGTACAGATACGCAGTATTTT.